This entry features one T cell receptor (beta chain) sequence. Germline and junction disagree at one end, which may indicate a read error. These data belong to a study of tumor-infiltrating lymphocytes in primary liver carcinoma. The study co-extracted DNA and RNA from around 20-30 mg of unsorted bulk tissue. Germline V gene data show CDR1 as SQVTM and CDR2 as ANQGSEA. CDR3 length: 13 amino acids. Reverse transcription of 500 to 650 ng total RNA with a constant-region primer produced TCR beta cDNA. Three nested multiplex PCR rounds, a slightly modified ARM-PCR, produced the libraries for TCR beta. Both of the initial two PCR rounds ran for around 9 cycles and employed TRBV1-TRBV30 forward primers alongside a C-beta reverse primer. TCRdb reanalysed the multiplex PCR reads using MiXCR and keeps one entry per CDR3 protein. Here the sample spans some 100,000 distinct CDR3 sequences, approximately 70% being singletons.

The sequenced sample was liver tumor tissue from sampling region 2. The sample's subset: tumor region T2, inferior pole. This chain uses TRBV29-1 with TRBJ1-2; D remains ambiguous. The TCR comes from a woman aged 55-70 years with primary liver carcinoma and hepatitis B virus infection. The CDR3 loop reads CSVVRGSERGYTF. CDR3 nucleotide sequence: TGTAGCGTTGTAAGAGGGAGCGAAAGAGGCTACACCTTC.